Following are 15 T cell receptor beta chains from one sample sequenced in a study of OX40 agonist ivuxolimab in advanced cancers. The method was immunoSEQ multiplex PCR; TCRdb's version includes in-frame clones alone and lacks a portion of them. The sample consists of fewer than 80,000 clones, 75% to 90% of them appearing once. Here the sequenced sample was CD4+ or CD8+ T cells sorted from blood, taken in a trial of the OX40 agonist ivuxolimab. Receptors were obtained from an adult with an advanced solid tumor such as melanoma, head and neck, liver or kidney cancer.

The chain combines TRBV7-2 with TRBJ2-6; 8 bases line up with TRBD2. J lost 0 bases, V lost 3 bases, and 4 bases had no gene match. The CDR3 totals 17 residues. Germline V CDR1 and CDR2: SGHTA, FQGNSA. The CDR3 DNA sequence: TGTGCCAGCAGCTTGGTAGCGGGGCTCTCTGGGGCCAACGTCCTGACTTTC. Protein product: CASSLVAGLSGANVLTF.

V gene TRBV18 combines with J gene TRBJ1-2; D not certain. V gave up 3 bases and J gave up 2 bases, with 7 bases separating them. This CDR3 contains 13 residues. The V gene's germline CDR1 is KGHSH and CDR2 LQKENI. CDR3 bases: TGTGCCAGCTCACCGGCGGAGAACTATGGCTACACCTTC. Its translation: CASSPAENYGYTF.

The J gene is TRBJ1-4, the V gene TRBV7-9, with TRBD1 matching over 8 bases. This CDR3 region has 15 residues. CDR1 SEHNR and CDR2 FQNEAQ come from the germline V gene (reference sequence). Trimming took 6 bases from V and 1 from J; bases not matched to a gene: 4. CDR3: CASSPTGGTNEKLFF. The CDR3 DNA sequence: TGTGCCAGCAGTCCAACAGGGGGAACTAATGAAAAACTGTTTTTT.

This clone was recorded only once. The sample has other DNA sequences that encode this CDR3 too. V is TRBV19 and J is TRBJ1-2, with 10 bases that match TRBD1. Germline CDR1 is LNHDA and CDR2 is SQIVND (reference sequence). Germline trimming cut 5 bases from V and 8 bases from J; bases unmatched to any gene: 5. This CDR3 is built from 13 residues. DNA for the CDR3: TGTGCCAGTAGTCCCCGACAGGGGGCCGGCTACACCTTC. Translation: CASSPRQGAGYTF.

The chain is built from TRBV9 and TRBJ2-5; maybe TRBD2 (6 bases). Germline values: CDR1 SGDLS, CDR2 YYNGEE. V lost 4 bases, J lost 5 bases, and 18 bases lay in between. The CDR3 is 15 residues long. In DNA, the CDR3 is TGTGCCAGCAGCCCCGGGGGAGAAATGAGGGAGACCCAGTACTTC. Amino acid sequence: CASSPGGEMRETQYF.

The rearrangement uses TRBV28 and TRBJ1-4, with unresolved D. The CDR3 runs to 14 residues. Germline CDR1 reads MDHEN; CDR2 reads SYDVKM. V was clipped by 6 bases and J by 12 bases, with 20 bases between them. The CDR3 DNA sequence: TGTGCCAGCAGGGGAGTCGAATCAGGTTCGCAACTGTTTTTT. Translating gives CASRGVESGSQLFF.

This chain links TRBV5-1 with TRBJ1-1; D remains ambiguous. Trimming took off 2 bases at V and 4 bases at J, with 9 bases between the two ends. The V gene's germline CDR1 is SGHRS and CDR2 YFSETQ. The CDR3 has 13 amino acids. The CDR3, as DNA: TGCGCCAGCAGCTTTTCGGCAGGCACTGAAGCTTTCTTT. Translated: CASSFSAGTEAFF.

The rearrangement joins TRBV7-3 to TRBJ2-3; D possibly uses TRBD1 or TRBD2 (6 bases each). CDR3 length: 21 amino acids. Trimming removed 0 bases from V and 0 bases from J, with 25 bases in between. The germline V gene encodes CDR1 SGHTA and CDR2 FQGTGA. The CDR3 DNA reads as TGTGCCAGCAGCTTAACGGGGGCGTCCCCTGGCGGGGTAACTAGCACAGATACGCAGTATTTT. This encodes CASSLTGASPGGVTSTDTQYF.

CDR3 nucleotides: TGTGCCAGTAGTAGGGGACTAAACAATGAGCAGTTCTTC. It yields the protein CASSRGLNNEQFF. The chain carries TRBV19 and TRBJ2-1; TRBD2 matches at 7 bases. V shed 4 bases, J shed 5 bases, and the junction held 2 bases outside the gene matches. In germline, CDR1 is LNHDA, CDR2 SQIVND (reference sequence). This CDR3 comprises 13 residues.

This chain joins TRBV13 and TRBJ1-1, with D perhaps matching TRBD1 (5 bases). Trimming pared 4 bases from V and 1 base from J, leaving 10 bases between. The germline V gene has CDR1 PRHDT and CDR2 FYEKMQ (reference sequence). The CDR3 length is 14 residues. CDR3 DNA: TGTGCCAGCAGCTCGGGACTCGGGAACACTGAAGCTTTCTTT. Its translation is CASSSGLGNTEAFF.

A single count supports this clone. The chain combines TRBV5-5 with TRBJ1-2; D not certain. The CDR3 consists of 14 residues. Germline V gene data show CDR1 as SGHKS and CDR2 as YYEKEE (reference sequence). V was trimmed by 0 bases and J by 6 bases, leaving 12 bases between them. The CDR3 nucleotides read TGTGCCAGCAGCTTGGCCGGGAGGTCGGATGGCTACACCTTC. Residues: CASSLAGRSDGYTF.

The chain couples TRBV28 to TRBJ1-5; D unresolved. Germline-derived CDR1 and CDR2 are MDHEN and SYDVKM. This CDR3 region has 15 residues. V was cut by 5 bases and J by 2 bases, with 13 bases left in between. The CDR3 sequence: CASSPPDRRNQPQHF. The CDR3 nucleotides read TGTGCCAGCAGTCCCCCGGACCGGCGCAATCAGCCCCAGCATTTT.

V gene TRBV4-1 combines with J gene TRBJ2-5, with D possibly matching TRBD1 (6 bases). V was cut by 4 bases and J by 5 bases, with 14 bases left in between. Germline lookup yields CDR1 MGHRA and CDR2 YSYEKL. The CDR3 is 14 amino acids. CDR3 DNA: TGCGCCAGCAGCCGGTTACAGGGTGGGGAGACCCAGTACTTC. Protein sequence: CASSRLQGGETQYF.

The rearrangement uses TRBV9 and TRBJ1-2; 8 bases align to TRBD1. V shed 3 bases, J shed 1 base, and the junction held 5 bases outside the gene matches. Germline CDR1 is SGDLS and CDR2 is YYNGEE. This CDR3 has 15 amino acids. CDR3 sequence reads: CASSDRTGSNYGYTF. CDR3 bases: TGTGCCAGCAGCGACCGGACAGGGAGTAACTATGGCTACACCTTC.

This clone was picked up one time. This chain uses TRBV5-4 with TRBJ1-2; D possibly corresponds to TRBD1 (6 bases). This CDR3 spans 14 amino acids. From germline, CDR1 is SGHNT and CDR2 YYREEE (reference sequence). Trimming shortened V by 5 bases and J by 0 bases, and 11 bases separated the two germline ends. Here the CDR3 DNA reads TGTGCCAGCAGAGAGGGGGGCACTAACTATGGCTACACCTTC. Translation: CASREGGTNYGYTF.